These 10 T cell receptor beta chains came from one sample sequenced in a study of OX40 agonist ivuxolimab in advanced cancers. Sequencing was performed with immunoSEQ multiplex PCR; in TCRdb, only in-frame clones are kept and a portion is missing. The sample holds 50,000 or so clones; about 88% are singletons and the top ten take 0.55% to 0.65%. The sequencing used CD4+ or CD8+ T cells sorted from blood, collected in a trial of the OX40 agonist ivuxolimab. Receptors were obtained from an adult with an advanced solid tumor such as melanoma, head and neck, liver or kidney cancer.

The V gene is TRBV30, the J gene TRBJ1-5; D not resolved. Trimming shortened V by 5 bases and J by 5 bases, and 13 bases separated the two germline ends. The CDR3 runs to 13 residues. Germline-derived CDR1 and CDR2 are GTSNPN and SVGIG (reference sequence). DNA for the CDR3: TGTGCCTGGGCCGACGGGCGACATCAGCCCCAGCATTTT. The encoded protein is CAWADGRHQPQHF.

The V gene is TRBV28, the J gene TRBJ1-3; D is possibly TRBD1 (6 bases). The length of the CDR3 is 13 residues. Germline CDR1 MDHEN, CDR2 SYDVKM. V lost 5 bases, J lost 3 bases, and 8 bases lay in between. In DNA, the CDR3 is TGTGCCAGCAGTAAAGGGGGTGGAAACACCATATATTTT. Protein sequence: CASSKGGGNTIYF.

The chain joins TRBV19 to TRBJ1-1; TRBD1 aligns across 11 bases. V trimming: 6 bases; J trimming: 6 bases; junction bases outside the gene matches: 6. This CDR3 has 14 residues. CDR1 LNHDA and CDR2 SQIVND come from the germline V gene (reference sequence). Here the CDR3 DNA reads TGTGCCAGTAGCCAAGGACAGGGGGCGTCTGAAGCTTTCTTT. Residues: CASSQGQGASEAFF.

This sequence joins TRBV13 and TRBJ2-2; 15 bases align to TRBD2. The V gene end was trimmed by 4 bases and the J gene end by 2 bases; junction bases not matched to a gene: 5. The V gene's germline CDR1 is PRHDT and CDR2 FYEKMQ (reference sequence). This CDR3 is built from 18 residues. The CDR3 protein is CASSSGLAGGINTGELFF. DNA of the CDR3: TGTGCCAGCAGCTCCGGACTAGCGGGAGGGATAAACACCGGGGAGCTGTTTTTT.

The chain has TRBV11-2 and TRBJ2-3, with a tentative D call TRBD1 (5 bases). V gave up 1 base and J gave up 0 bases, with 8 bases separating them. Germline CDR1 SGHAT, CDR2 FQNNGV. CDR3 size: 15 residues. This chain's CDR3 is CASSLVGASTDTQYF. The CDR3 DNA reads TGTGCCAGCAGCTTAGTTGGGGCTAGCACAGATACGCAGTATTTT.

The genes are TRBV7-9 and TRBJ2-4; no firm D call. Trimming removed 0 bases at V and 2 bases at J, with 5 bases between. Germline CDR1 is SEHNR and CDR2 is FQNEAQ (reference sequence). The CDR3 runs 14 residues. The CDR3 is CASSLAGTKNIQYF. As DNA, the CDR3 is TGTGCCAGCAGCTTAGCAGGGACCAAAAACATTCAGTACTTC. Full variable domain (remainder filled in from reference TRBV7-9 and TRBJ2-4): DTGVSQNPRHKITKRGQNVTFRCDPISEHNRLYWYRQTLGQGPEFLTYFQNEAQLEKSRLLSDRFSAERPKGSFSTLEIQRTEQGDSAMYLCASSLAGTKNIQYFGAGTRLSVL.

The chain has TRBV5-1 and TRBJ2-5; D perhaps matches TRBD2 (7 bases). The V gene lost 2 bases and the J gene lost 5 bases, with 16 bases spanning the gap. The CDR3 length is 15 residues. Germline V gene data show CDR1 as SGHRS and CDR2 as YFSETQ. For the CDR3, the DNA is TGCGCCAGCAGCTTAGGGGGGGCGCGAGTGGAGACCCAGTACTTC. Amino acid sequence: CASSLGGARVETQYF.

V gene TRBV18 combines with J gene TRBJ2-6; a possible D gene is TRBD2 (5 bases). Trimming removed 0 bases from V and 1 base from J, with 10 bases in between. The germline gives CDR1 KGHSH, CDR2 LQKENI. The CDR3 is 17 residues long. The chain's CDR3 is CASSPPGLPSGANVLTF. The CDR3 region has the DNA TGTGCCAGCTCACCACCCGGACTTCCTTCTGGGGCCAACGTCCTGACTTTC.

The V call is TRBV9, the J call TRBJ1-1; tentatively, D is TRBD1 (6 bases). Germline V gene sequence: CDR1 SGDLS, CDR2 YYNGEE. CDR3 length: 14 residues. Trimming removed 3 bases at V and 1 base at J, with 10 bases between. The CDR3 is CASSGRQENTEAFF. The CDR3 bases are TGTGCCAGCAGCGGTCGACAGGAGAACACTGAAGCTTTCTTT.

The rearrangement links TRBV28 to TRBJ2-7; no clear D. V was pared by 5 bases and J by 2 bases, with 10 bases between. CDR3 length equals 13 residues. Looked up from germline, CDR1 is MDHEN and CDR2 is SYDVKM. In DNA form, the CDR3 reads TGTGCCAGCAGTACCAGCCTCCCCTACGAGCAGTACTTC. Amino acid sequence: CASSTSLPYEQYF. Full variable domain (remainder filled in from reference TRBV28 and TRBJ2-7): DVKVTQSSRYLVKRTGEKVFLECVQDMDHENMFWYRQDPGLGLRLIYFSYDVKMKEKGDIPEGYSVSREKKERFSLILESASTNQTSMYLCASSTSLPYEQYFGPGTRLTVT.